Presented here are 10 T cell receptor beta chains from one specimen sequenced in a study of tumor and adjacent non-tumor tissue in lung cancer. TCRbeta libraries were built with three rounds of nested PCR, modified from ARM-PCR. Via MiXCR, TCRdb re-called the multiplex PCR reads, giving one row per CDR3 protein. This sample has around 80,000 distinct CDR3 sequences, with less than 85% found just once. The template was RNA from unsorted bulk tissue. The normal lung tissue was taken more than 3 cm from the tumor edge. The sample taken for sequencing was distant non-tumor lung tissue. The source of these receptors is a man between 70 and 80 years old with non-small cell lung cancer.

J is TRBJ2-5 and V is TRBV2; 8 bases fit TRBD2. There are 15 residues in the CDR3. Germline V CDR1 and CDR2: SNHLY, FYNNEI. Losses at the gene ends were 5 bases for V and 2 bases for J; bases not matched to a gene: 7. The DNA of the CDR3 is TGTGCCAGCAGTCCTCGCGGGGGGTCGCAAGAGACCCAGTACTTC. Amino acids: CASSPRGGSQETQYF.

This clonotype was picked up one time. One end of the junction is discordant with germline, which a read error may explain. DNA of the CDR3: TGTGTCAGCAGTCACTCGAATTCAGACACTGAAGCTTTCTTT. Amino acids: CVSSHSNSDTEAFF. V and J are TRBV6-5 and TRBJ1-1; D remains unclear. In germline, CDR1 is MNHEY, CDR2 SVGAGI. This CDR3 is 14 amino acids long.

With respect to this clonotype: This could be a read error, since a much larger clone is one nucleotide away. The V and J genes are TRBV12-3 or TRBV12-4 and TRBJ2-7; possibly TRBD1 for D (7 bases). This CDR3 is 17 amino acids long. The CDR3 sequence: CASSSYPTGRNTYGQYF. The CDR3 DNA reads TGTGCCAGCAGCTCATATCCGACAGGGAGGAATACCTACGGGCAGTACTTC.

This clonotype was seen just once. This CDR3 fails to terminate in the conserved phenylalanine or tryptophan, so it likely reflects a read error. The DNA is omitted, as the CDR3 cannot be located on it reliably, and the CDR3 follows TCRdb's listing. V gene TRBV29-1 combines with J gene TRBJ2-2; no check of the table's D call, TRBD1, against the DNA was made. Germline CDR1 SQVTM, CDR2 ANQGSEA. The CDR3 is 13 residues long, counting both termini. Here the CDR3 reads CSVTGANTGEPFL.

Of note for this clonotype: A much bigger clone sits one base away, suggesting this may be a read error. Here the CDR3 omits its conserved ending phenylalanine or tryptophan, so a read error is the likely source. This chain uses TRBV14 with TRBJ1-1, with no clear D. V lost 1 base, J lost 5 bases, and 8 bases lay in between. Germline V gene lookup returns CDR1 SGHDN and CDR2 FVKESK. CDR3 length: 13 residues. Here the CDR3 reads CASSQVGRTEAFV. CDR3 DNA: TGTGCCAGCAGCCAAGTAGGACGAACTGAAGCTTTCGTT.

For this clonotype: This may be a read error: a much more frequent sequence differs by one nucleotide. The V call is TRBV7-9, the J call TRBJ1-2; D gene uncertain. Trimming took 1 base from V and 4 from J, leaving 7 bases between them. The CDR3 runs 13 residues. Germline CDR1 is SEHNR and CDR2 is FQNEAQ (reference sequence). Here the CDR3 DNA reads TGTGCCAGCAGCTTAGAGTGGGGCTATGGCTACACCTTC. Its translation is CASSLEWGYGYTF.

About this clonotype: The final CDR3 position lacks the conserved phenylalanine or tryptophan, pointing to a likely read error. This chain links TRBV6-5 with TRBJ1-1; D is unresolved. The length of the CDR3 is 14 residues. Germline-derived CDR1 and CDR2 are MNHEY and SVGAGI. The CDR3 here is CASSYSAARTEAFS. CDR3 nucleotide sequence: TGTGCCAGTAGTTACAGCGCCGCGAGGACTGAAGCTTTCTCT.

About this clonotype: One junction end does not reproduce the germline sequence, and a read error may be involved. The chain carries TRBV6-2 or TRBV6-3 and TRBJ1-5, with D unresolved. CDR1 and CDR2 (germline): MNHEY, SVGEGT. The CDR3 totals 14 residues. DNA for the CDR3: TGTGCCAGCAGCTTCCACAAGTTAGATCAGCCCCATCATTTT. As protein: CASSFHKLDQPHHF.

In the case of this clonotype: The junction and the germline gene differ at one end; a read error may be behind it. CDR3 in amino acids: CASSRGQSYNEQLF. As DNA, the CDR3 is TGTGCAAGCAGCAGAGGACAGTCCTACAATGAGCAGTTGTTC. The chain combines TRBV6-2 or TRBV6-3 with TRBJ2-1, with D tentatively TRBD1 (6 bases). This CDR3 is built from 14 residues. CDR1 is MNHEY, CDR2 SVGEGT, per germline.

The chain links TRBV10-2 to TRBJ1-1, with 10 positions matching TRBD1. This CDR3 is 12 amino acids long. The germline gives CDR1 WSHSY, CDR2 SAAADI. The V gene end was trimmed by 10 bases and the J gene end by 4 bases; junction bases not matched to a gene: 3. CDR3 residues: CANRDRGTEAFF. CDR3 bases: TGCGCCAACAGGGACAGGGGCACTGAAGCTTTCTTT.